This T cell receptor beta chain came from a study of OX40 agonist ivuxolimab in advanced cancers. Whole-study results and caveats: The investigators did not determine what antigen specificity the expanded peripheral T cells had.

Assay: immunoSEQ multiplex PCR; the TCRdb copy retains only in-frame clones and omits some. The table records roughly 64,000 clones, around 93% of them present only once. As for this clone: Antigen unknown.

The CDR3 has 15 amino acids. Germline CDR1 is SGHTS and CDR2 is YDEGEE. The J segment lost 7 bases and the V segment lost 4 bases, leaving 8 bases of the junction unmatched. This TCR was recovered from an adult with an advanced solid tumor such as melanoma, head and neck, liver or kidney cancer. The chain links TRBV5-8 to TRBJ1-4, with 9 bases identical to TRBD1. The sequenced sample was CD4+ or CD8+ T cells sorted from blood, obtained in a trial of the OX40 agonist ivuxolimab. Written as DNA, the CDR3 is TGTGCCAGCAGCATACAACAGGGGGCTGGTGAAAAACTGTTTTTT. Translated, it gives CASSIQQGAGEKLFF.